The 18 T cell receptor beta chains listed next were all sequenced from one sample in a study of shared clonotypes between healthy human individuals. Produced via immunoSEQ multiplex PCR; TCRdb's table is partial and in-frame only. This sample has roughly 2.4 million clones, with around 95% found just once. The source material was naive CD4+ T cells sorted from blood. Subset described: CD45RA+ positively selected. All receptors come from a man younger than 30 in good health.

V gene TRBV2 combines with J gene TRBJ1-1; maybe TRBD1 (6 bases). Germline V gene lookup returns CDR1 SNHLY and CDR2 FYNNEI. The length of the CDR3 is 15 residues. The V end lost 7 bases, the J end lost 0 bases, and 15 bases lay between the germline ends. The CDR3 here is CASTISGTLNTEAFF. The CDR3 region has the DNA TGTGCCAGCACGATTTCAGGGACACTGAACACTGAAGCTTTCTTT.

The chain carries TRBV30 and TRBJ1-2; 10 bases are shared with TRBD1. The ends lost 0 bases at V and 13 bases at J; junction bases unmatched: 8. Germline CDR1 is GTSNPN and CDR2 is SVGIG (reference sequence). The CDR3 extends over 13 amino acids. As DNA, the CDR3 is TGTGCCTGGAGTGTACTCCAGGACAGGGGGGTCACCTTC. This gives the protein CAWSVLQDRGVTF.

Note on this clone: Compared with germline, one end of the junction differs, possibly owing to a read error. The V call is TRBV4-1, the J call TRBJ2-5; D gene ambiguous. Germline V gene sequence: CDR1 MGHRA, CDR2 YSYEKL. This CDR3 region has 15 residues. The CDR3 DNA sequence: TGCGCCAGCAGCCAAGATATCCCGTACCAGGAGACCCAGTACTTC. Translation: CASSQDIPYQETQYF.

The sample holds one count of this clone. The gene calls are TRBV9 and TRBJ1-3; D is uncertain. Germline V lookup: CDR1 SGDLS, CDR2 YYNGEE. This CDR3 contains 15 residues. Between the trimmed V and J ends, which lost 4 bases and 0 bases, there was a span of 11 bases. DNA for the CDR3: TGTGCCAGCAGCCCCCTCGGGCGCTCTGGAAACACCATATATTTT. Amino acids: CASSPLGRSGNTIYF.

The CDR3 coding sequence is TGTGCCAGCAGCCTTAGGAACAGCTATTATTCGTGTGTGTGGGTCTACGAGCAGTACTTC. This translates into CASSLRNSYYSCVWVYEQYF. The rearrangement links TRBV7-3 to TRBJ2-7, with unresolved D. This CDR3 has 20 amino acids. CDR1 is SGHTA and CDR2 is FQGTGA in the germline V gene. V lost 5 bases and J 3 bases, leaving 32 bases between the germline ends.

This clone has just one count. The CDR3 here is CASSYPEAGYGYTF. CDR3 nucleotide sequence: TGTGCCAGCAGTTACCCAGAAGCCGGGTATGGCTACACCTTC. The rearrangement uses TRBV6-5 and TRBJ1-2; no clear D. Germline V gene data show CDR1 as MNHEY and CDR2 as SVGAGI. The CDR3 is 14 amino acids. V lost 2 bases to trimming and J lost 5 bases, with 12 bases between them.

This clone was seen a few times. The chain couples TRBV30 to TRBJ2-1; 8 bases align to TRBD1. This CDR3 has 14 residues. Germline loops: CDR1 GTSNPN, CDR2 SVGIG (reference sequence). CDR3 bases: TGTGCACAAGGCAGGGGGCTTTCCTACAATGAGCAGTTCTTC. It is translated as CAQGRGLSYNEQFF.

CDR3 bases: TGTGCCAGCAGTTCACCCCGGGGGCTGGGGGAGACCCAGTACTTC. Protein sequence: CASSSPRGLGETQYF. This sequence joins TRBV28 and TRBJ2-5; D could derive from TRBD1 or TRBD2 (6 bases each). Per germline, CDR1 MDHEN and CDR2 SYDVKM. V was shortened by 4 bases and J by 5 bases, with 17 bases between the two germline ends. The CDR3 spans 15 residues.

This clone was counted a single time. The V and J genes are TRBV2 and TRBJ2-7; TRBD1 matches at 9 bases. Germline loops: CDR1 SNHLY, CDR2 FYNNEI. This CDR3 contains 15 residues. V trimming: 7 bases; J trimming: 2 bases; junction bases outside the gene matches: 9. Here the CDR3 DNA reads TGTGCCAGCAACCGTCCGGACAGGGGTGCCTACGAGCAGTACTTC. Its translation: CASNRPDRGAYEQYF.

The rearrangement uses TRBV28 and TRBJ1-5; D is uncertain. Germline lookup yields CDR1 MDHEN and CDR2 SYDVKM. V lost 3 bases to trimming and J lost 4 bases, with 10 bases between them. The CDR3 is made up of 14 amino acids. The CDR3 DNA reads TGTGCCAGCAGTTTTGGCTATTGGAATCAGCCCCAGCATTTT. It specifies CASSFGYWNQPQHF.

This chain uses TRBV9 with TRBJ2-1; a possible D gene is TRBD2 (5 bases). Trimming left V 0 bases short and J 10 bases short, with 8 bases between. The CDR3 length is 12 residues. The germline V gene encodes CDR1 SGDLS and CDR2 YYNGEE. CDR3 protein: CASSVDWREQFF. Written as DNA, the CDR3 is TGTGCCAGCAGCGTAGATTGGAGGGAGCAGTTCTTC.

The chain uses TRBV30 and TRBJ2-3; 9 bases line up with TRBD2. Trimming took 5 bases from V and 0 from J; bases not matched to a gene: 6. The germline V gene has CDR1 GTSNPN and CDR2 SVGIG (reference sequence). CDR3 size: 15 residues. The CDR3 spells CAWGLARPSTDTQYF. CDR3 DNA sequence: TGTGCCTGGGGACTAGCGCGGCCTAGCACAGATACGCAGTATTTT.

The V call is TRBV11-2, the J call TRBJ2-7; D is perhaps TRBD2 (6 bases). The germline gives CDR1 SGHAT, CDR2 FQNNGV. Between the trimmed V and J ends, which lost 7 bases and 1 base, there was a span of 11 bases. The CDR3 sequence is 13 residues long. This CDR3 is CASKQAGSYEQYF. The CDR3 DNA follows: TGTGCCAGCAAGCAAGCGGGTTCCTACGAGCAGTACTTC.

In the case of this clone: The junction and the germline gene differ at one end; a read error may be behind it. The chain carries TRBV2 and TRBJ2-6; 9 bases are a match to TRBD1. Germline CDR1 and CDR2: SNHLY and FYNNEI. The CDR3 contains 17 residues. CDR3 region: CASKENTGGAGANFLTF. CDR3 DNA sequence: TGTGCCAGCAAGGAAAACACAGGGGGCGCTGGGGCCAACTTCCTGACTTTC.

The rearrangement joins TRBV4-1 to TRBJ1-6; D perhaps matches TRBD1 (6 bases). Germline V gene sequence: CDR1 MGHRA, CDR2 YSYEKL. V lost 0 bases and J 10 bases, leaving 13 bases between the germline ends. This CDR3 is 15 amino acids long. CDR3 nucleotides: TGCGCCAGCAGCCAAGAACAGGGTGGGCGATCACCCCTCCACTTT. Protein: CASSQEQGGRSPLHF.

V usage is TRBV5-5 and J usage is TRBJ2-7, with 11 bases identical to TRBD2. Trimming took 4 bases from V and 2 from J; bases not matched to a gene: 5. Germline values: CDR1 SGHKS, CDR2 YYEKEE (reference sequence). The CDR3 has 15 amino acids. The CDR3 region has the DNA TGTGCCAGCAGCACACTAGCGGGGGAGACCTACGAGCAGTACTTC. Encoded protein: CASSTLAGETYEQYF.

The V gene is TRBV5-4, the J gene TRBJ2-1; 7 bases match TRBD2. This CDR3 comprises 16 residues. Germline V lookup: CDR1 SGHNT, CDR2 YYREEE (reference sequence). Trimming at V came to 2 bases and at J to 2 bases, leaving 7 bases not matched to a gene. This CDR3 reads CASSFLSGKTYNEQFF. DNA of the CDR3: TGTGCCAGCAGCTTTCTCAGCGGGAAGACCTACAATGAGCAGTTCTTC.

This chain links TRBV5-4 with TRBJ1-1; D not resolved. Germline lookup yields CDR1 SGHNT and CDR2 YYREEE (reference sequence). The CDR3 has 14 amino acids. Trimming removed 3 bases at V and 0 bases at J, with 9 bases between. In nucleotides, the CDR3 is TGTGCCAGCAGCTCCTCCAAGGTGAACACTGAAGCTTTCTTT. The encoded protein is CASSSSKVNTEAFF.